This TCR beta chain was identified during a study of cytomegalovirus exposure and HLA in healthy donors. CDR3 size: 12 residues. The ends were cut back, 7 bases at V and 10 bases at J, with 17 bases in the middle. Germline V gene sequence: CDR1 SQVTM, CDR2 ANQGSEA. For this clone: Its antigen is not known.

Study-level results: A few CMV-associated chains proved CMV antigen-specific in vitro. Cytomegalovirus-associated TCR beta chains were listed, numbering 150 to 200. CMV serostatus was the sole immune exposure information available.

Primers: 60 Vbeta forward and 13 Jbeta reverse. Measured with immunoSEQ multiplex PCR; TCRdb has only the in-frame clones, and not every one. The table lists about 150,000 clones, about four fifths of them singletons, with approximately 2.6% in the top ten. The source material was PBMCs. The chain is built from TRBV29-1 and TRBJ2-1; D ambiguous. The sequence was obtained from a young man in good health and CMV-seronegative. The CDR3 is CSAFTLGPEQFF. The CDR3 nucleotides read TGCAGCGCTTTCACCCTTGGGCCCGAGCAGTTCTTC.